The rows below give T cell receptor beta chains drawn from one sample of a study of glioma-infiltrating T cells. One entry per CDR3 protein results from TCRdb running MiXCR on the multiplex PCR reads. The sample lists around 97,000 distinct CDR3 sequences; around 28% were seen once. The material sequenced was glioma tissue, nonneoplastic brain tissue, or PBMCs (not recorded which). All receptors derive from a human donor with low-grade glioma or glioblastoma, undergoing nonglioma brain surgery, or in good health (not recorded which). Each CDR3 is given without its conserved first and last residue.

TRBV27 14 ASSLSLRGGTYEQY
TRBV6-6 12 ASSYNRGNNEQF
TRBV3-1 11 ASISTAGNTIY
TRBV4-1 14 ASSPGPAGGPETQY
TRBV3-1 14 ASSHGLVGSTDTQY
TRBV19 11 ASSRTGTYEQY
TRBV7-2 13 ASSRGTLSTDTQY
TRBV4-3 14 ASSQKAASSYNEQS
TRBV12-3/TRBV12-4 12 ASRGPVDSYEQY
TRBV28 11 ASSDGGEETQY
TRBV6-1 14 ASRSRDRGKNTEAF
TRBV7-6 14 ASSLNSGGNTDTQY
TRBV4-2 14 ASSPMEGDGQQPQH
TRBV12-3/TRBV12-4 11 ASRPGRGWEQY
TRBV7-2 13 ASSSGQGGQETQY